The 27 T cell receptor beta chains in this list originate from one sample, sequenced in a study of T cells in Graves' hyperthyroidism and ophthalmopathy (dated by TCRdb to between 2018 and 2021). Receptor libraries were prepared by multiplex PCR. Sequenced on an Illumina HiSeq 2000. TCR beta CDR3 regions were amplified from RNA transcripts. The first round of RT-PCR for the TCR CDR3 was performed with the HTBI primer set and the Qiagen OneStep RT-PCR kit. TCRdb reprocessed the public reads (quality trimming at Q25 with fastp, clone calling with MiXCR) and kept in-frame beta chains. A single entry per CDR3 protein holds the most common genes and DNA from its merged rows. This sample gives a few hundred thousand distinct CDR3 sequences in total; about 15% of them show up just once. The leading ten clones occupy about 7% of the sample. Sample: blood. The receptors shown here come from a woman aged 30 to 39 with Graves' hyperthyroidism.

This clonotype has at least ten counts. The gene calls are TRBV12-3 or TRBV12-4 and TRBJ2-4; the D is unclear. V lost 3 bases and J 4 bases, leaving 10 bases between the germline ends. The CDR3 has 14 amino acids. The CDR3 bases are TGTGCCAGCAGTTTTGAAGGCTTGAAAAACATTCAGTACTTC. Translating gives CASSFEGLKNIQYF.

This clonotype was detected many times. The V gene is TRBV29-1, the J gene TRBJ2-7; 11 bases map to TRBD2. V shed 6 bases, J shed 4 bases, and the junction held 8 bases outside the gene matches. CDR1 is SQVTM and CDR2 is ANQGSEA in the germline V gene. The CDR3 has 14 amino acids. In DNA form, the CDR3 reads TGCAGCGTAGTGGGGACTAGCGGCCCTTACGAGCAGTACTTC. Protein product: CSVVGTSGPYEQYF.

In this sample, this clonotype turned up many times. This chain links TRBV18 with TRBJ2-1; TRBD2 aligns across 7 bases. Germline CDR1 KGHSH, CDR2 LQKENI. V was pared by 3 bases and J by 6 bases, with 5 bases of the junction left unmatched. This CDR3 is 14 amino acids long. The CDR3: CASSPQASGNEQFF. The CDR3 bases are TGTGCCAGCTCACCTCAGGCTAGCGGCAATGAGCAGTTCTTC.

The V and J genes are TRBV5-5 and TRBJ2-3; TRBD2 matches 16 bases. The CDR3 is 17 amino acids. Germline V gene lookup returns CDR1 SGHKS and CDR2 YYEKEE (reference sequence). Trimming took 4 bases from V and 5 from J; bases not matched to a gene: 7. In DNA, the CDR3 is TGTGCCAGCAGCGCCGGGACTAGCGGGAGGGCCGGAGATACGCAGTATTTT. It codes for CASSAGTSGRAGDTQYF.

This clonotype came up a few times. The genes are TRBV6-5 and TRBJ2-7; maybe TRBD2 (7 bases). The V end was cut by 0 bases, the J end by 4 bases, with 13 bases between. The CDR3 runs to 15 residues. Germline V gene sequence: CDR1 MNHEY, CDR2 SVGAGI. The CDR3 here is CASSYSRGAGYEQYF. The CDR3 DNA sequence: TGTGCCAGCAGTTACTCTCGGGGGGCGGGGTACGAGCAGTACTTC.

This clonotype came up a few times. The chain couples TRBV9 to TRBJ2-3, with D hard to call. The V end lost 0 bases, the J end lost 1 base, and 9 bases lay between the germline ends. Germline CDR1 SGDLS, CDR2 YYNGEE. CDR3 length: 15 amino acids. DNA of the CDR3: TGTGCCAGCAGCGTAGGAGTCAGCGGCACAGATACGCAGTATTTT. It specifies CASSVGVSGTDTQYF.

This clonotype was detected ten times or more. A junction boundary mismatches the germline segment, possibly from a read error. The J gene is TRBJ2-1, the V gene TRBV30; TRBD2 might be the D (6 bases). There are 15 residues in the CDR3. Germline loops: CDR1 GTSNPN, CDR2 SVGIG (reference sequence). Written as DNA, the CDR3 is TGTGCCTGGAGTCCCCCAGCGGGCTCCCACAATGAGCAGTTCTTC. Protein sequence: CAWSPPAGSHNEQFF.

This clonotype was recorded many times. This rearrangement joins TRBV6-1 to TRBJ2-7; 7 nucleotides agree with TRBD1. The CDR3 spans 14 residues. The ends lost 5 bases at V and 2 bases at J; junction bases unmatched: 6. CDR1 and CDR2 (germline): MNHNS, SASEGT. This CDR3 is CASSRDSGAYEQYF. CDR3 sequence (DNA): TGTGCCAGCAGTCGGGACAGCGGCGCCTACGAGCAGTACTTC.

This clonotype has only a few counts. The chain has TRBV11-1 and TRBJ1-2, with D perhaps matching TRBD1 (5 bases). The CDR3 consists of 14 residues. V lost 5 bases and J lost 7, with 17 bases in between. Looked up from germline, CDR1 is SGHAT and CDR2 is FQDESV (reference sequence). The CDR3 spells CASSPQGLWSGYTF. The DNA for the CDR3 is TGTGCCAGCAGCCCGCAGGGTCTGTGGAGTGGCTACACCTTC.

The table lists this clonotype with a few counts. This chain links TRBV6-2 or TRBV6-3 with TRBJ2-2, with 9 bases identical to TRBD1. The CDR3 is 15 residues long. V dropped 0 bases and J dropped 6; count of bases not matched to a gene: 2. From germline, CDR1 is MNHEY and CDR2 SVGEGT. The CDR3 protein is CASSYSTGGAGELFF. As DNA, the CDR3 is TGTGCCAGCAGTTACTCGACAGGGGGGGCCGGGGAGCTGTTTTTT.

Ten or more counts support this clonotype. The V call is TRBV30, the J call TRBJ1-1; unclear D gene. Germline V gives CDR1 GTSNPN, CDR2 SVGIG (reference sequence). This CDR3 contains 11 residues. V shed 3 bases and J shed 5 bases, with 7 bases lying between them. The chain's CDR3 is CAWSPKTEAFF. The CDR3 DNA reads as TGTGCCTGGAGCCCGAAAACTGAAGCTTTCTTT.

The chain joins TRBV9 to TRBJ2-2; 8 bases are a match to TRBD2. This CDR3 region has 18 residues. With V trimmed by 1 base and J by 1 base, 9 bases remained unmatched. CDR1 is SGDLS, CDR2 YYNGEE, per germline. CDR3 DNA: TGTGCCAGCAGCGTACGACTAGCGAACGTCATGAACACCGGGGAGCTGTTTTTT. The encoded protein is CASSVRLANVMNTGELFF.

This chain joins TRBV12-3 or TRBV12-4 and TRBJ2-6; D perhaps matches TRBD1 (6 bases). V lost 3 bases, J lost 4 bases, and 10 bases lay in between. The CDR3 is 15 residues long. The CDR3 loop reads CASSFRGPGANVLTF. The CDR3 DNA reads TGTGCCAGCAGTTTCAGGGGCCCCGGGGCCAACGTCCTGACTTTC.

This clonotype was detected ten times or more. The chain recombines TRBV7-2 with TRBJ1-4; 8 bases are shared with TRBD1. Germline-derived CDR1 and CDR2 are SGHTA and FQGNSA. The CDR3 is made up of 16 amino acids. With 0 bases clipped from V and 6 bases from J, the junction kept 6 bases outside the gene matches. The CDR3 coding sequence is TGTGCCAGCAGCTTAGCCTCGAACAGGGGGGATGAAAAACTGTTTTTT. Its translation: CASSLASNRGDEKLFF.

The CDR3 protein is CASTQGPATNEKLFF. The DNA of the CDR3 is TGCGCCAGCACCCAGGGCCCGGCAACTAATGAAAAACTGTTTTTT. The chain combines TRBV10-1 with TRBJ1-4, with a possible D match to TRBD1 (5 bases). The CDR3 contains 15 residues. The ends were cut back, 7 bases at V and 0 bases at J, with 12 bases in the middle. CDR1 and CDR2 (germline): WNHNN, SYGVQD (reference sequence).

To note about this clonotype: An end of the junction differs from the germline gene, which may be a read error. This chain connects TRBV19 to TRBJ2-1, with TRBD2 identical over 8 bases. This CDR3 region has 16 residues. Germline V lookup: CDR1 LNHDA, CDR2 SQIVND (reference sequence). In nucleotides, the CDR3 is TGTGCCAGTAGTATAGATACGGGAGGGCCCTACATTGAGCAGTTCTTC. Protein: CASSIDTGGPYIEQFF.

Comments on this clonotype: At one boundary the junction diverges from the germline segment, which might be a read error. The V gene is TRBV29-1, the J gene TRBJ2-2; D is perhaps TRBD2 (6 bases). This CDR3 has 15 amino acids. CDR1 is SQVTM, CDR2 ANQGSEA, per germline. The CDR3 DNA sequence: TGCGGCGTTGAACGTGCGTCTAGCGTAACCGGGGAGCTGTTTTTT. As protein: CGVERASSVTGELFF.

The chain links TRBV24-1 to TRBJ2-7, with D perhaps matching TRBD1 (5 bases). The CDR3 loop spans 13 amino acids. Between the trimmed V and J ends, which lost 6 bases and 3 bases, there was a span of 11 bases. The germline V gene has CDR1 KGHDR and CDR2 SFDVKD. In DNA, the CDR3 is TGTGCCACCAGTAACGCACAGGACTACGAGCAGTACTTC. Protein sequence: CATSNAQDYEQYF.

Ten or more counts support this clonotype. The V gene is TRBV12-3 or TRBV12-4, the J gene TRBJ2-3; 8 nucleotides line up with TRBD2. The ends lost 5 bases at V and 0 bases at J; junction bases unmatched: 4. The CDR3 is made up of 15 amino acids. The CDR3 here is CASSKVAGSTDTQYF. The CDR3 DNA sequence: TGTGCCAGCAGTAAAGTAGCGGGGAGCACAGATACGCAGTATTTT.

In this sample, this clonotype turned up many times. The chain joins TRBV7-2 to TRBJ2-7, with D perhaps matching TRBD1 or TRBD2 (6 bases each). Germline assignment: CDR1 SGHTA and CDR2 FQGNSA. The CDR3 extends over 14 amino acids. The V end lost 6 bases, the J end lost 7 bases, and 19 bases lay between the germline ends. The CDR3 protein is CASSLWGAMGEQYF. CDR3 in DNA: TGTGCCAGCAGTCTATGGGGGGCTATGGGTGAGCAGTACTTC.

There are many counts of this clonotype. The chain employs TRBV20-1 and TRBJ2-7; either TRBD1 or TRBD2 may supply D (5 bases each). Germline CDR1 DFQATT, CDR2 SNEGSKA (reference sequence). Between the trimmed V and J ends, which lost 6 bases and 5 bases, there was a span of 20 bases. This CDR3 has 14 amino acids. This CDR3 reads CSAERGTSFDEQYF. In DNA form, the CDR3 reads TGCAGTGCAGAGCGAGGGACCTCTTTCGACGAGCAGTACTTC.

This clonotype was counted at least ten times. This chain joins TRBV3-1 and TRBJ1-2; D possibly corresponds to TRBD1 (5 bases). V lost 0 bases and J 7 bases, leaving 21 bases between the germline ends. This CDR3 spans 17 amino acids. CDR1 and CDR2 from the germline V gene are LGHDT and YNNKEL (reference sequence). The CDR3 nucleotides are TGTGCCAGCAGCCAAGAAGGTGTAGGGCAGGGCGGAACTGGCTACACCTTC. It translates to CASSQEGVGQGGTGYTF.

CDR3 sequence (DNA): TGTGCCAGCAAAACCCGGCAGGGGAACACCGGGGAGCTGTTTTTT. Amino acid sequence: CASKTRQGNTGELFF. The chain recombines TRBV2 with TRBJ2-2; weak D call: TRBD1 (5 bases). The CDR3 has 15 residues. Trimming removed 7 bases from V and 1 base from J, with 13 bases in between. The germline CDR1 and CDR2 sequences are SNHLY and FYNNEI.

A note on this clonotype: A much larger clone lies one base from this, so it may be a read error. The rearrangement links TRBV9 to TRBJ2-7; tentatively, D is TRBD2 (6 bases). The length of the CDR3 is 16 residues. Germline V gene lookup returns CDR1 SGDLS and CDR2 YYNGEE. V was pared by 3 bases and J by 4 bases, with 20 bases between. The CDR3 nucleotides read TGTGCCAGCAGCGCTGGAGGGACTCTGGATCTTTACGAGCAGTACTTC. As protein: CASSAGGTLDLYEQYF.

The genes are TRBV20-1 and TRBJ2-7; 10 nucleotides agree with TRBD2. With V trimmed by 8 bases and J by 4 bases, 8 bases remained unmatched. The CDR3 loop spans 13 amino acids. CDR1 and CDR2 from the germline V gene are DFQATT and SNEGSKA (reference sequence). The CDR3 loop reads CSNIAGGVYEQYF. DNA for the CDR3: TGCAGTAATATAGCGGGAGGCGTTTACGAGCAGTACTTC.

The CDR3 nucleotides are TGTGCCAGCAGCCAAAGGGTTCCGGGACAGGGAACCGGGGAGCTGTTTTTT. The encoded protein is CASSQRVPGQGTGELFF. V is TRBV3-1 and J is TRBJ2-2; 9 bases are a match to TRBD1. This CDR3 region has 17 residues. The J segment lost 5 bases and the V segment lost 2 bases, leaving 9 bases of the junction unmatched. CDR1 is LGHDT and CDR2 is YNNKEL in the germline V gene (reference sequence).

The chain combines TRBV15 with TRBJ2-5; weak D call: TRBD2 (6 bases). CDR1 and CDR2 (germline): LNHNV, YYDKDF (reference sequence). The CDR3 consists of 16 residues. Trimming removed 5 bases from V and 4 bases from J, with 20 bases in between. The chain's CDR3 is CATSDFGTGVRETQYF. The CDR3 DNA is TGTGCCACCAGCGATTTTGGGACGGGAGTCAGAGAGACCCAGTACTTC.